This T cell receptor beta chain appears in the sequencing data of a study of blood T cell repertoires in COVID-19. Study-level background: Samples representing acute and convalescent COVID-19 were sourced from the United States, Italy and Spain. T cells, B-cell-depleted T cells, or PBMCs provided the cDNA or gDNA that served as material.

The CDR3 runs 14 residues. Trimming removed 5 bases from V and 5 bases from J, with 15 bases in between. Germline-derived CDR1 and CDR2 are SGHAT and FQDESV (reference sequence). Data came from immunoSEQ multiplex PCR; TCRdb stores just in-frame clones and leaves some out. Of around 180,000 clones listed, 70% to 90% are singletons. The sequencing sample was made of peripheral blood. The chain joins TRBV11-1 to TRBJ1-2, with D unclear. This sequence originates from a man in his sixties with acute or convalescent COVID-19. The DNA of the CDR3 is TGTGCCAGCAGCCCTTTCGGGATCCTATATGGCTACACCTTC. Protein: CASSPFGILYGYTF.